This TCR beta chain was recovered during a study of blood T cell repertoires in COVID-19. The overall study: T cells, B-cell-depleted T cells, or PBMCs supplied cDNA or gDNA.

This clone was observed a handful of times. Here immunoSEQ multiplex PCR was the method, and the copy in TCRdb shows in-frame clones only, minus some. Found here are roughly 120,000 clones, about 90% of them singletons; the top ten hold about 8%. Germline V gene lookup returns CDR1 SGDLS and CDR2 YYNGEE. CDR3 size: 15 residues. Trimming took 0 bases from V and 5 from J, leaving 14 bases between them. The rearrangement links TRBV9 to TRBJ1-2; no clear D gene. The material sequenced was peripheral blood. The receptor comes from a man between 65 and 79 years old who had recovered from COVID-19. This CDR3 reads CASSVAAGVAYGYTF. The CDR3 DNA reads as TGTGCCAGCAGCGTAGCAGCCGGGGTGGCATATGGCTACACCTTC.